A selection of T cell receptor beta chains follows, all from one sample in a study of cytomegalovirus exposure and HLA in healthy donors. Clones were read by immunoSEQ multiplex PCR, and TCRdb kept only the in-frame ones, dropping some. This table holds about 130,000 clones, 65% to 80% found once. The source material was PBMCs. Receptor source: a man aged 40-49 years in good health and CMV-seropositive. CDR3s include the opening cysteine and the closing phenylalanine or tryptophan. The order of the fields is V gene, clone size, D gene, J gene, CDR3 protein, CDR3 DNA. D genes are given only for firm matches. Clone size is shown for a subset of rows, as once, few, many or a class of expanded clone.

v_gene: TRBV5-1
abundance: .
d_gene: TRBD2
j_gene: TRBJ2-5
CDR3aa: CASRASGTETQYF
CDR3nt: TGCGCCAGCAGGGCTAGCGGGACAGAGACCCAGTACTTC

v_gene: TRBV19
abundance: .
d_gene: .
j_gene: TRBJ1-5
CDR3aa: CASSIDGDQPQHF
CDR3nt: TGTGCCAGTAGTATAGACGGAGATCAGCCCCAGCATTTT

v_gene: TRBV5-8
abundance: .
d_gene: TRBD2
j_gene: TRBJ2-1
CDR3aa: CASSLGTRGNEQFF
CDR3nt: TGTGCCAGCAGCCTCGGGACGCGGGGGAATGAGCAGTTCTTC

v_gene: TRBV7-9
abundance: .
d_gene: .
j_gene: TRBJ1-5
CDR3aa: CASSLVTVNQPQHF
CDR3nt: TGTGCCAGCAGCTTAGTTACTGTAAATCAGCCCCAGCATTTT

v_gene: TRBV4-1
abundance: .
d_gene: .
j_gene: TRBJ2-1
CDR3aa: CASSQPQTRAYNEQFF
CDR3nt: TGCGCCAGCAGCCAACCCCAGACTAGAGCCTACAATGAGCAGTTCTTC

v_gene: TRBV6-1
abundance: once
d_gene: TRBD1
j_gene: TRBJ2-5
CDR3aa: CASSHRDRGRETQYF
CDR3nt: TGTGCCAGCAGTCACCGGGACAGGGGGAGGGAGACCCAGTACTTC

v_gene: TRBV14
abundance: .
d_gene: .
j_gene: TRBJ1-4
CDR3aa: CASSQAADFLNEKLFF
CDR3nt: TGTGCCAGCAGCCAAGCAGCGGATTTCCTAAATGAAAAACTGTTTTTT

v_gene: TRBV5-6
abundance: .
d_gene: TRBD1
j_gene: TRBJ1-6
CDR3aa: CASSFDRVGSPLHF
CDR3nt: TGTGCCAGCAGCTTTGACAGGGTTGGCTCACCCCTCCACTTT

v_gene: TRBV19
abundance: .
d_gene: TRBD2
j_gene: TRBJ2-1
CDR3aa: CASSISSGRGFVQFF
CDR3nt: TGTGCCAGTAGTATATCAAGCGGGAGGGGTTTCGTGCAGTTCTTC

v_gene: TRBV10-2
abundance: .
d_gene: .
j_gene: TRBJ1-1
CDR3aa: CASSVWTTWTEAFF
CDR3nt: TGCGCCAGCAGTGTATGGACTACCTGGACTGAAGCTTTCTTT

v_gene: TRBV2
abundance: .
d_gene: .
j_gene: TRBJ1-1
CDR3aa: CASGTFMNTEAFF
CDR3nt: TGTGCCAGCGGGACATTTATGAACACTGAAGCTTTCTTT

v_gene: TRBV9
abundance: .
d_gene: .
j_gene: TRBJ1-1
CDR3aa: CASSVWQGGTEAFF
CDR3nt: TGTGCCAGCAGCGTATGGCAGGGAGGGACTGAAGCTTTCTTT

v_gene: TRBV20-1
abundance: .
d_gene: .
j_gene: TRBJ2-1
CDR3aa: CSARDSRKQFF
CDR3nt: TGCAGTGCTAGGGACTCCCGGAAGCAGTTCTTC

v_gene: TRBV7-9
abundance: .
d_gene: TRBD2
j_gene: TRBJ2-7
CDR3aa: CSSSGGLAVSYEQYF
CDR3nt: TGTTCCAGCAGTGGGGGACTAGCGGTCTCCTACGAGCAGTACTTC

v_gene: TRBV28
abundance: .
d_gene: .
j_gene: TRBJ1-1
CDR3aa: CASSLGHLSTEAFF
CDR3nt: TGTGCCAGCAGTTTAGGACACCTTAGCACTGAAGCTTTCTTT

v_gene: TRBV7-2
abundance: .
d_gene: .
j_gene: TRBJ2-1
CDR3aa: CASTPLSGTPYNEQFF
CDR3nt: TGTGCCAGCACCCCGCTAAGCGGTACCCCCTACAATGAGCAGTTCTTC

v_gene: TRBV4-1
abundance: .
d_gene: TRBD1
j_gene: TRBJ1-4
CDR3aa: CASSSLGTGTEKLFF
CDR3nt: TGCGCCAGCAGCTCGCTAGGGACAGGGACTGAAAAACTGTTTTTT

v_gene: TRBV14
abundance: few
d_gene: .
j_gene: TRBJ1-3
CDR3aa: CASSQARGLGNTIYF
CDR3nt: TGTGCCAGCAGCCAAGCGCGAGGGTTAGGGAACACCATATATTTT

v_gene: TRBV5-1
abundance: few
d_gene: .
j_gene: TRBJ1-1
CDR3aa: CASSSNSLNTEAFF
CDR3nt: TGCGCCAGCAGCTCTAACAGCCTTAACACTGAAGCTTTCTTT

v_gene: TRBV27
abundance: .
d_gene: .
j_gene: TRBJ2-7
CDR3aa: CASSLKGYTYEQYF
CDR3nt: TGTGCCAGCAGTTTAAAGGGGTATACCTACGAGCAGTACTTC

v_gene: TRBV18
abundance: .
d_gene: TRBD2
j_gene: TRBJ2-3
CDR3aa: CASSSYTSGRGDTDTQYF
CDR3nt: TGTGCCAGCTCATCCTACACTAGCGGGAGGGGAGACACAGATACGCAGTATTTT

v_gene: TRBV10-1
abundance: .
d_gene: TRBD1
j_gene: TRBJ1-1
CDR3aa: CASNRGLGTEAFF
CDR3nt: TGCGCCAGCAACAGGGGGCTAGGGACTGAAGCTTTCTTT

v_gene: TRBV28
abundance: .
d_gene: .
j_gene: TRBJ1-1
CDR3aa: CASSLQVYTEAFF
CDR3nt: TGTGCCAGCAGTTTACAGGTTTACACTGAAGCTTTCTTT

v_gene: TRBV4-2
abundance: .
d_gene: .
j_gene: TRBJ2-6
CDR3aa: CASSQDGSSGANVLTF
CDR3nt: TGTGCCAGCAGCCAAGATGGGAGCTCTGGGGCCAACGTCCTGACTTTC

v_gene: TRBV6-1
abundance: .
d_gene: TRBD2
j_gene: TRBJ2-1
CDR3aa: CASSLAGPLYNEQFF
CDR3nt: TGTGCCAGCAGTCTAGCGGGCCCTCTCTACAATGAGCAGTTCTTC

v_gene: TRBV6-1
abundance: .
d_gene: .
j_gene: TRBJ1-1
CDR3aa: CASSETGLATEAFF
CDR3nt: TGTGCCAGCAGTGAAACGGGGTTGGCCACTGAAGCTTTCTTT